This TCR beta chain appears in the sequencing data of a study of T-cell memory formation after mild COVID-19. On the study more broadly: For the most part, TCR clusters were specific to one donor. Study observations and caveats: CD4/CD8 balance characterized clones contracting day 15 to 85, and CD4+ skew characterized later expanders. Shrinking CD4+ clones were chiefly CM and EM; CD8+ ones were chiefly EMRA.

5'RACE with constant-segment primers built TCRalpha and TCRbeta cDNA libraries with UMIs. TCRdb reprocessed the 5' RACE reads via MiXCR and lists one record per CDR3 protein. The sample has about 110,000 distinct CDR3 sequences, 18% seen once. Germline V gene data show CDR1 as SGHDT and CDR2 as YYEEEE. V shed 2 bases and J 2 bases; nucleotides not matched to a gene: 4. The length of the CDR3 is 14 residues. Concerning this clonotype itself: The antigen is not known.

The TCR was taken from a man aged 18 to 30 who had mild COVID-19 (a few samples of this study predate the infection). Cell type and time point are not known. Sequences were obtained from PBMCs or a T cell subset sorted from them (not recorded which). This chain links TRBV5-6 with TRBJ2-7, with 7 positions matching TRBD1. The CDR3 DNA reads TGTGCCAGCAGCTTTCTAGGGGGCGCCTACGAGCAGTACGTC. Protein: CASSFLGGAYEQYV.